This T cell receptor beta chain is drawn from a study of control samples from healthy donors and cancer patients. The table came from immunoSEQ multiplex PCR; TCRdb's copy has only in-frame clones and leaves some out. The repertoire holds 90,000 to 150,000 clones, with about 87% as singletons. Germline V gene sequence: CDR1 MNHNS, CDR2 SASEGT. V lost 0 bases and J lost 7, with 7 bases in between. The CDR3 sequence is 12 residues long. This receptor was identified in a man in his forties or fifties in good health. This chain connects TRBV6-1 to TRBJ2-7, with D possibly TRBD1 on 5 matching bases. The sequencing input was blood. The CDR3 is CASSEAKGEQYF. The CDR3 DNA is TGTGCCAGCAGTGAAGCGAAGGGGGAGCAGTACTTC.